This T cell receptor beta chain originates from a study of T-cell reconstitution after alpha-beta-depleted transplantation in children. Notes on the study in general: T cells produced anew were the main source of T-cell counts and diversity one year after transplant. Several hundred graft clones that had expanded were reportedly the source of alpha-beta T cells about two months after transplant.

Unique molecular identifiers tagged the TCRbeta library. Using its own MiXCR run on the PCR reads, TCRdb lists one record per CDR3 protein. The sample holds 700,000 to 950,000 distinct CDR3 sequences; under 20% are singletons and the top ten take around 5%. Germline V gene lookup returns CDR1 MGHRA and CDR2 YSYEKL. Trimming took 1 base from V and 8 from J; bases not matched to a gene: 6. The CDR3 is made up of 16 amino acids. This clonotype was seen a few times. Its antigen is not known. The specimen was PBMCs, mostly from graft donor cells, collected 360 days after TCRalphabeta/CD19-depleted stem cell transplant. The genes are TRBV4-1 and TRBJ2-4, with 12 bases fitting TRBD2. The sequence was obtained from a male patient younger than 18 who had a stem cell transplant for acute lymphoblastic leukemia, so the T cells may come from the graft donor. Here the CDR3 reads CASSQGLAGAEDIQYF. The CDR3 DNA reads TGCGCCAGCAGCCAAGGACTAGCGGGAGCGGAGGACATTCAGTACTTC.